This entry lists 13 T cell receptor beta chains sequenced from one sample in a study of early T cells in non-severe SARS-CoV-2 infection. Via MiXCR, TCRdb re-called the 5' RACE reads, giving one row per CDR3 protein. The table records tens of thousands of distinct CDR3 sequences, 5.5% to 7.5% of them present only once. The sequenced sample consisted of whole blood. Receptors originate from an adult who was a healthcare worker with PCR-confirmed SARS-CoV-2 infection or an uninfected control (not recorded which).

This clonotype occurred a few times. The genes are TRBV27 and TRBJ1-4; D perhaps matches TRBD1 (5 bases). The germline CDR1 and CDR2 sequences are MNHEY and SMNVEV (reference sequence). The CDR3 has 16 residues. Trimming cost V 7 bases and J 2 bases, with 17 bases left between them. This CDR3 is CASTQGSPRTNEKLFF. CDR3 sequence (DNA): TGTGCCAGCACTCAGGGTTCCCCTCGGACTAATGAAAAACTGTTTTTT. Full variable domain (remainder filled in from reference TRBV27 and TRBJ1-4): EAQVTQNPRYLITVTGKKLTVTCSQNMNHEYMSWYRQDPGLGLRQIYYSMNVEVTDKGDVPEGYKVSRKEKRNFPLILESPSPNQTSLYFCASTQGSPRTNEKLFFGSGTQLSVL.

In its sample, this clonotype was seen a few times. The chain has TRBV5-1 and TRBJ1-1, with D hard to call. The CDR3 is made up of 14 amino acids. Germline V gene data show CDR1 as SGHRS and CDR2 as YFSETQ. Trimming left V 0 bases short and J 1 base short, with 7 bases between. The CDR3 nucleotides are TGCGCCAGCAGCTTGGGGACCGCGAACACTGAAGCTTTCTTT. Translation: CASSLGTANTEAFF.

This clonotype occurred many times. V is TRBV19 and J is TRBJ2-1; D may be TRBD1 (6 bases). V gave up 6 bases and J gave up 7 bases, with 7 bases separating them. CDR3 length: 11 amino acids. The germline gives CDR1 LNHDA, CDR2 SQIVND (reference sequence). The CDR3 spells CASSQGNEQFF. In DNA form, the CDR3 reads TGTGCCAGTAGCCAGGGGAATGAGCAGTTCTTC.

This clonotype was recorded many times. Written as DNA, the CDR3 is TGTGCCAGCAGTGAATTTGGAGGCTCGGGGCTGAGCAAAAACATTCAGTACTTC. Protein sequence: CASSEFGGSGLSKNIQYF. The V gene is TRBV6-1, the J gene TRBJ2-4, with D perhaps assigned TRBD1 or TRBD2 (5 bases each). With 2 bases removed from V and 3 bases from J, the gap between germline ends came to 20 bases. CDR3 length: 18 amino acids. CDR1 is MNHNS and CDR2 is SASEGT in the germline V gene.

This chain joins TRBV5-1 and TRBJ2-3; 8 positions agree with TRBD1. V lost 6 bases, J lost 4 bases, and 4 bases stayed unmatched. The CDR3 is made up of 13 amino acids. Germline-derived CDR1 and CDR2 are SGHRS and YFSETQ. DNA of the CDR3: TGCGCCAGCAAGGACAGGGAAGCAGATACGCAGTATTTT. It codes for CASKDREADTQYF.

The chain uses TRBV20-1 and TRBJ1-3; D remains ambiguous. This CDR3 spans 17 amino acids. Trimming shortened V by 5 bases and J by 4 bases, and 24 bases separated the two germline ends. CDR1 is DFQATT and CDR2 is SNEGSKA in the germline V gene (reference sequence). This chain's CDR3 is CSAESASSPSGGNTIYF. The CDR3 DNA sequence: TGCAGTGCTGAGAGCGCATCCTCACCTTCGGGAGGAAACACCATATATTTT.

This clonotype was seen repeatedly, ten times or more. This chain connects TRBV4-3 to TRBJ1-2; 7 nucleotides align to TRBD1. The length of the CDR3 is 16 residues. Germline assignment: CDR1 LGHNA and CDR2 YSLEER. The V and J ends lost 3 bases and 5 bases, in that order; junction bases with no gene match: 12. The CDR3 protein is CASSQAGQTNKYGYTF. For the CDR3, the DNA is TGCGCCAGCAGCCAGGCGGGACAGACAAATAAATATGGCTACACCTTC.

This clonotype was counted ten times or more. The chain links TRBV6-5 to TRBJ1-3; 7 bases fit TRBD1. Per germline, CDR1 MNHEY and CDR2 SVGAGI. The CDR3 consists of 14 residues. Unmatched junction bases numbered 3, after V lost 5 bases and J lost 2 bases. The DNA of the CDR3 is TGTGCCAGCAGTGCAGACAGGGCTGGAAACACCATATATTTT. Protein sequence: CASSADRAGNTIYF.

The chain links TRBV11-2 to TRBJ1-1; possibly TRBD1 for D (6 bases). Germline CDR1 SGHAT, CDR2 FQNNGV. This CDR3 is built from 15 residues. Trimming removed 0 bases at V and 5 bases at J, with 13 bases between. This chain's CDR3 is CASSLDGGLRTEAFF. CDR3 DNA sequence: TGTGCCAGCAGCTTAGACGGGGGGCTCAGGACTGAAGCTTTCTTT.

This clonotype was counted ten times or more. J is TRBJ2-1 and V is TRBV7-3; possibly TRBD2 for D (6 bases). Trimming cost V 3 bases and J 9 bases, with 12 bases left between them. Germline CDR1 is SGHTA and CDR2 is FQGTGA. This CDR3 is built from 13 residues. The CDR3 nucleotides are TGTGCCAGCAGCTTTTCGCGGGGTGGTGAGCAGTTCTTC. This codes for CASSFSRGGEQFF. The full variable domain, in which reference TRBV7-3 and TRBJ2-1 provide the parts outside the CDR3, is GAGVSQTPSNKVTEKGKYVELRCDPISGHTALYWYRQSLGQGPEFLIYFQGTGAADDSGLPNDRFFAVRPEGSVSTLKIQRTERGDSAVYLCASSFSRGGEQFFGPGTRLTVL.

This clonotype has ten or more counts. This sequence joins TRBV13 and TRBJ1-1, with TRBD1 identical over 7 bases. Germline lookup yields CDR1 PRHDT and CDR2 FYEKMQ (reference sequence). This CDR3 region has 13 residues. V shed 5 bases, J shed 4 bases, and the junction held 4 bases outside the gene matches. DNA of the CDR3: TGTGCCAGCAGCCCGACAGGGAGCACTGAAGCTTTCTTT. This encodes CASSPTGSTEAFF.

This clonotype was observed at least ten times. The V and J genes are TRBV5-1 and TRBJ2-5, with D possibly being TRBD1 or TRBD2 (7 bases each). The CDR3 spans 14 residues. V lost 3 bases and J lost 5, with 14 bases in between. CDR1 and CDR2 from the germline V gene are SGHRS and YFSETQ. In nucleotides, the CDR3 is TGCGCCAGCAGCTCAACAGGGGAGGGGGAGACCCAGTACTTC. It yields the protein CASSSTGEGETQYF.

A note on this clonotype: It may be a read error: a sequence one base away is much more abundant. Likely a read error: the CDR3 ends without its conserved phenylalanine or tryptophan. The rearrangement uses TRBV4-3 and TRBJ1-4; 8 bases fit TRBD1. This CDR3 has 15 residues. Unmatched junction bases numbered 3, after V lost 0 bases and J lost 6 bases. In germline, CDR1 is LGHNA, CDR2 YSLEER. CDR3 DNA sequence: TGCGCCAGCAGCCAAGATGGACAGGGTGATGAAAAACTGTTTCTT. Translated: CASSQDGQGDEKLFL.